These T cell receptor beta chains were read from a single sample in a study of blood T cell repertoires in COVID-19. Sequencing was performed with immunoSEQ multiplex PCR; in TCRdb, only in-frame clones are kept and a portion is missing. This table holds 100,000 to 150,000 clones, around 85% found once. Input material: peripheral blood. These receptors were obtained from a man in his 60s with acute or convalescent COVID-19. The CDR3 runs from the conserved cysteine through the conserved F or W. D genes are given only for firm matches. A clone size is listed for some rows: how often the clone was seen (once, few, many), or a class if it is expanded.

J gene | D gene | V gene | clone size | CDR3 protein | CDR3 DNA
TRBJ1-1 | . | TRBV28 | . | CASSFGDMNTEAFF | TGTGCCAGCAGTTTCGGGGACATGAACACTGAAGCTTTCTTT
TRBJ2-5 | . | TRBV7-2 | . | CASSLVSAAQETQYF | TGTGCCAGCAGCTTAGTTTCAGCGGCACAAGAGACCCAGTACTTC
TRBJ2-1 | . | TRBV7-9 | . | CASSHDRNEQFF | TGTGCCAGCAGCCACGATCGGAATGAGCAGTTCTTC
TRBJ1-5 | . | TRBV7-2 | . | CASSYWGEQPQHF | TGTGCCAGCAGCTATTGGGGGGAGCAGCCCCAGCATTTT
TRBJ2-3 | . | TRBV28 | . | CASSAALDWRTDTQYF | TGTGCCAGCAGCGCCGCTTTAGACTGGCGCACAGATACGCAGTATTTT
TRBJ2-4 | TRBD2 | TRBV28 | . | CASSLAGAKNIQYF | TGTGCCAGCAGCTTAGCGGGAGCCAAAAACATTCAGTACTTC
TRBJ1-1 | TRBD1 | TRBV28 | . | CASSVLVRGRGNTEAFF | TGTGCCAGCTCTGTTCTCGTGAGGGGGCGTGGGAACACTGAAGCTTTCTTT
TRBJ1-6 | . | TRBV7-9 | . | CASTTAASSYNSPLHF | TGTGCCAGCACTACCGCCGCGAGCTCCTATAATTCACCCCTCCACTTT
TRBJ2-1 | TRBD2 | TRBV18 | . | CASSPLRTSAAYNEQFF | TGTGCCAGCTCACCTCTCAGGACTAGCGCGGCCTACAATGAGCAGTTCTTC
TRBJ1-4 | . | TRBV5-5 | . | CASSLGGGASEKLFF | TGTGCCAGCAGCTTGGGCGGGGGCGCTTCTGAAAAACTGTTTTTT
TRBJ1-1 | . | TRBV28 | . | CASSSSGGLTEAFF | TGTGCCAGCAGTTCCTCGGGGGGGCTAACTGAAGCTTTCTTT
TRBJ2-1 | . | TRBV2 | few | CASSVQGSGSDEQFF | TGTGCCAGCAGCGTACAGGGGAGCGGGAGCGATGAGCAGTTCTTC
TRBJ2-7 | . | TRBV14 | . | CASSQDVGQAYEQYF | TGTGCCAGCAGCCAAGACGTCGGCCAGGCCTACGAGCAGTACTTC
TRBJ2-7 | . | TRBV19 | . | CASSTGGARSGRQSSYEQYF | TGTGCCAGTAGCACAGGGGGCGCAAGGAGCGGGAGGCAGAGCTCCTACGAGCAGTACTTC
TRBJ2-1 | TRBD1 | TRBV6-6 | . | CASSSPTGASYNEQFF | TGTGCCAGCAGTTCCCCGACAGGGGCTTCCTACAATGAGCAGTTCTTC
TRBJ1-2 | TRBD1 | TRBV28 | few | CASSSGDRQGYTF | TGTGCCAGCAGTTCCGGGGACAGACAGGGCTACACCTTC
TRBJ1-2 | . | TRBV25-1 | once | CASSGGTGLYGYTF | TGTGCCAGCAGTGGGGGAACAGGCCTCTATGGCTACACCTTC
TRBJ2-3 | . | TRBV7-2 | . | CASSLDTGTDTQYF | TGTGCCAGCAGCTTAGATACAGGGACAGATACGCAGTATTTT
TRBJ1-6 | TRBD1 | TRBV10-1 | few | CASSDGQGGSPLHF | TGCGCCAGCAGCGACGGACAGGGGGGTTCACCCCTCCACTTT
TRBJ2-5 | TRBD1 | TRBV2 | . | CASSEDGTGVETQYF | TGTGCCAGCAGTGAAGATGGGACAGGGGTTGAGACCCAGTACTTC
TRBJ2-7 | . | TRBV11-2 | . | CASSSQGDEQYF | TGTGCCAGCAGCTCGCAGGGCGACGAGCAGTACTTC
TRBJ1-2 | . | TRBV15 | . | CATSTGQRDYGYTF | TGTGCCACCAGTACAGGGCAACGGGACTATGGCTACACCTTC
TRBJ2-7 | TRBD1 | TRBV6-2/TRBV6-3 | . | CASSIPGQGSYEQYF | TGTGCCAGCAGCATCCCTGGACAGGGGTCCTACGAGCAGTACTTC
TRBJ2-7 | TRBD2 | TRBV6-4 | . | CASSLLSSGRPNEQYF | TGTGCCAGCAGTCTTCTATCTAGCGGGAGGCCTAACGAGCAGTACTTC
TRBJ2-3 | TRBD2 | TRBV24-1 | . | CATSDRRTSGSRTDTQYF | TGTGCCACCAGTGACCGAAGGACTAGCGGGAGTAGGACAGATACGCAGTATTTT
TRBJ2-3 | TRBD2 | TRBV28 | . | CASSLLRDYSTDTQYF | TGTGCCAGCAGTTTATTAAGGGACTACAGCACAGATACGCAGTATTTT
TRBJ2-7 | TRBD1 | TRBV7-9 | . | CASSQGQGRNEQYF | TGTGCCAGCAGCCAGGGACAGGGAAGGAACGAGCAGTACTTC
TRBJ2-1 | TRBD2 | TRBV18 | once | CASSTTSVRANEQFF | TGTGCCAGCTCGACTACTAGCGTAAGGGCCAATGAGCAGTTCTTC
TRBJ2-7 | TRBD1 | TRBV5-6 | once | CASSPSAGQGVGEQYF | TGTGCCAGCAGTCCATCGGCGGGACAGGGTGTGGGAGAGCAGTACTTC
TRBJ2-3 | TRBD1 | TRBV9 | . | CASRYGQGATDTQYF | TGTGCCAGCAGATATGGACAGGGGGCCACAGATACGCAGTATTTT
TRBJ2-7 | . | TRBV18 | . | CASSPQDSSYEQYF | TGTGCCAGCTCCCCGCAGGACAGCTCCTACGAGCAGTACTTC
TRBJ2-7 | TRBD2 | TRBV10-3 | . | CAISAPGGAEQYF | TGTGCCATCAGTGCCCCGGGGGGGGCCGAGCAGTACTTC
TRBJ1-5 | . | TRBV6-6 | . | CASSSAGSNQPQHF | TGTGCCAGCAGTTCCGCAGGGAGCAATCAGCCCCAGCATTTT
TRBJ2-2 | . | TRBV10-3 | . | CAISEGAGSGELFF | TGTGCCATCAGTGAGGGCGCGGGATCCGGGGAGCTGTTTTTT
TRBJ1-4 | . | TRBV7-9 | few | CASTNGGANEKLFF | TGTGCCAGCACCAATGGGGGGGCGAATGAAAAACTGTTTTTT
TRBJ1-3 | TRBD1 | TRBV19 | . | CASTRDRAVNTIYF | TGTGCCAGTACGCGGGACAGGGCTGTAAACACCATATATTTT
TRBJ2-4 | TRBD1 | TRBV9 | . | CASSLGQAENIQYF | TGTGCCAGCAGCCTCGGACAGGCGGAAAACATTCAGTACTTC
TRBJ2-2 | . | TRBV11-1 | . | CASSLQGRENGELFF | TGTGCCAGCAGCTTGCAGGGGAGGGAAAACGGGGAGCTGTTTTTT
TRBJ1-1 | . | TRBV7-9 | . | CASSLAQGPYTEAFF | TGTGCCAGCAGCTTAGCGCAGGGCCCGTACACTGAAGCTTTCTTT
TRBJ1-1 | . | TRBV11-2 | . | CASSLTRWGERNTEAFF | TGTGCCAGCAGCTTGACGCGGTGGGGGGAAAGGAACACTGAAGCTTTCTTT
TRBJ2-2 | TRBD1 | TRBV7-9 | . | CARPDTEPTGSTGELFF | TGTGCCAGACCTGACACCGAACCGACAGGGAGCACCGGGGAGCTGTTTTTT
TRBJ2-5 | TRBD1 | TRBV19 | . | CASSPRDRAQETQYF | TGTGCCAGTAGTCCCCGGGACAGGGCCCAAGAGACCCAGTACTTC
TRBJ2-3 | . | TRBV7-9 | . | CASSHPNTDTQYF | TGTGCCAGCAGCCATCCTAACACAGATACGCAGTATTTT
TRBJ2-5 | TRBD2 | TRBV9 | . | CASSGGLPSETQYF | TGTGCCAGCAGCGGGGGACTACCGTCAGAGACCCAGTACTTC
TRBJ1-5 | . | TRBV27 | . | CASSWSSNQPQHF | TGTGCCAGCAGTTGGAGTAGCAATCAGCCCCAGCATTTT
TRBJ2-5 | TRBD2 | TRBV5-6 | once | CASRRTSGAYQETQYF | TGTGCCAGCAGGCGGACTAGCGGGGCATACCAAGAGACCCAGTACTTC
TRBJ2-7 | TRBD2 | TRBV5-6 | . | CASSLGASGGYEQYF | TGTGCCAGCAGCTTGGGGGCTAGCGGGGGCTACGAGCAGTACTTC
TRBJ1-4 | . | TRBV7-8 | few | CASSFLILQEGEKLFF | TGTGCCAGCAGCTTTCTAATACTTCAGGAGGGTGAAAAACTGTTTTTT
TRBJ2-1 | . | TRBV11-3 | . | CASSSSPGGSYNEQFF | TGTGCCAGCAGCTCATCCCCTGGAGGAAGCTACAATGAGCAGTTCTTC
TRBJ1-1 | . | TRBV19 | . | CASSAIPGGTEAFF | TGTGCCAGTAGTGCCATCCCAGGAGGCACTGAAGCTTTCTTT